The 16 T cell receptor beta chains presented below share a single source sample, sequenced in a study of shared clonotypes between healthy human individuals (TCRdb year 2020). The library was prepared using the immunoSEQ multiplex PCR assay. TCRdb stores this immuneACCESS table with in-frame sequences only. Part of the clones is absent; in the studies checked, under half of the shortfall reflects unresolved V genes, and no reason is known for the rest. The sample includes around 700,000 clones, with 72% observed a single time. The ten largest clones capture roughly 1.8% of the sample. Material: memory CD4+ T cells sorted from blood. The label giving this sample's cell subset or site can be read as: CD45RA-negative fraction. The receptors come from a woman in her twenties or thirties in good health.

The chain is built from TRBV7-6 and TRBJ2-2; 9 bases line up with TRBD2. V shed 5 bases and J 6 bases; nucleotides not matched to a gene: 4. The CDR3 runs 14 residues. Germline V gene data show CDR1 as SGHVS and CDR2 as FNYEAQ. CDR3 bases: TGTGCCAGCAGCATGACTAGCGGATCCGGGGAGCTGTTTTTT. Protein: CASSMTSGSGELFF. Filled out from reference TRBV7-6 and TRBJ2-2, the complete variable domain reads GAGVSQSPRYKVTKRGQDVALRCDPISGHVSLYWYRQALGQGPEFLTYFNYEAQQDKSGLPNDRFSAERPEGSISTLTIQRTEQRDSAMYRCASSMTSGSGELFFGEGSRLTVL.

The chain carries TRBV28 and TRBJ2-7, with D perhaps assigned TRBD1 or TRBD2 (7 bases each). In germline, CDR1 is MDHEN, CDR2 SYDVKM. The CDR3 loop spans 14 amino acids. V was pared by 6 bases and J by 2 bases, with 14 bases between. CDR3 DNA sequence: TGTGCCAGCAGCCAGGGGGGGAGAACCTACGAGCAGTACTTC. Translated: CASSQGGRTYEQYF.

This chain connects TRBV19 to TRBJ1-5; D unresolved. This CDR3 is built from 13 residues. V lost 4 bases to trimming and J lost 6 bases, with 10 bases between them. Germline-derived CDR1 and CDR2 are LNHDA and SQIVND (reference sequence). CDR3 loop: CASSTMTVQPQHF. Written as DNA, the CDR3 is TGTGCCAGTAGTACCATGACCGTTCAGCCCCAGCATTTT.

This chain uses TRBV6-1 with TRBJ2-3, with D possibly being TRBD1 (6 bases). Trimming pared 8 bases from V and 0 bases from J, leaving 15 bases between. This CDR3 comprises 15 residues. Germline CDR1 MNHNS, CDR2 SASEGT. CDR3 bases: TGTGCCAGCGGATGGGACACAACTAGCACAGATACGCAGTATTTT. Its protein product is CASGWDTTSTDTQYF.

This clone was counted only a few times. The chain employs TRBV7-7 and TRBJ2-1; 12 bases match TRBD2. From germline, CDR1 is SSHAT and CDR2 FNYEAQ (reference sequence). The trim removed 5 bases at V and 8 bases at J, leaving 10 bases unmatched. The CDR3 extends over 16 amino acids. This chain's CDR3 is CASSLRLAGDLDEQFF. CDR3 in DNA: TGTGCCAGCAGCCTAAGACTAGCGGGAGACCTCGATGAGCAGTTCTTC.

On this clone itself: Other DNA sequences from this sample encode an identical CDR3 as well. This chain links TRBV5-4 with TRBJ2-3, with D perhaps matching TRBD2 (5 bases). Germline CDR1 SGHNT, CDR2 YYREEE (reference sequence). Trimming left V 2 bases short and J 0 bases short, with 10 bases between. The CDR3 totals 15 residues. CDR3 bases: TGTGCCAGCAGCTTAGATTTAGCGAGCACAGATACGCAGTATTTT. Translated, it gives CASSLDLASTDTQYF.

The J gene is TRBJ2-5, the V gene TRBV2; 7 bases align to TRBD1. CDR1 and CDR2 from the germline V gene are SNHLY and FYNNEI. V shed 8 bases, J shed 1 base, and the junction held 1 base outside the gene matches. The CDR3 has 12 residues. CDR3 sequence (DNA): TGTGCCAGCGGACAGGTCCAAGAGACCCAGTACTTC. This gives the protein CASGQVQETQYF.

The V and J genes are TRBV14 and TRBJ2-5; 10 nucleotides agree with TRBD2. CDR1 and CDR2 (germline): SGHDN, FVKESK. The CDR3 is made up of 16 amino acids. V trimming: 3 bases; J trimming: 4 bases; junction bases outside the gene matches: 8. Here the CDR3 reads CASSHLSGRGRETQYF. In nucleotides, the CDR3 is TGTGCCAGCAGCCACCTCAGCGGGAGGGGAAGAGAGACCCAGTACTTC. Full variable domain (rest looked up from reference TRBV14 and TRBJ2-5): EAGVTQFPSHSVIEKGQTVTLRCDPISGHDNLYWYRRVMGKEIKFLLHFVKESKQDESGMPNNRFLAERTGGTYSTLKVQPAELEDSGVYFCASSHLSGRGRETQYFGPGTRLLVL.

V usage is TRBV28 and J usage is TRBJ2-3; TRBD2 matches 9 bases. The length of the CDR3 is 15 residues. The V gene's germline CDR1 is MDHEN and CDR2 SYDVKM. The ends lost 7 bases at V and 6 bases at J; junction bases unmatched: 11. The CDR3 DNA sequence: TGTGCCAGCATCCGGATAGCGGGAGCGGGTGATACGCAGTATTTT. As protein: CASIRIAGAGDTQYF.

The chain employs TRBV27 and TRBJ2-7, with 8 bases that match TRBD1. Per the germline V gene, CDR1 is MNHEY and CDR2 is SMNVEV (reference sequence). The ends lost 3 bases at V and 8 bases at J; junction bases unmatched: 9. CDR3 size: 14 residues. The CDR3 sequence is CASSLDYQGAKQYF. The CDR3 DNA reads as TGTGCCAGCAGTTTGGACTACCAGGGGGCAAAGCAGTACTTC.

The sample holds one count of this clone. J is TRBJ1-5 and V is TRBV28; TRBD1 is a possible D gene (5 bases). Germline CDR1 MDHEN, CDR2 SYDVKM. This CDR3 has 15 residues. V shed 2 bases and J shed 7 bases, with 15 bases lying between them. CDR3 loop: CASSLRGIGYQPQHF. In DNA, the CDR3 is TGTGCCAGCAGTTTACGGGGGATAGGATACCAGCCCCAGCATTTT.

This clone was seen many times. This chain joins TRBV10-2 and TRBJ2-6; 7 bases map to TRBD1. Germline assignment: CDR1 WSHSY and CDR2 SAAADI. The CDR3 is 19 residues long. The V gene end was trimmed by 6 bases and the J gene end by 2 bases; junction bases not matched to a gene: 16. CDR3 protein: CASRSDFTGALTGANVLTF. The CDR3 region has the DNA TGCGCCAGCAGGTCCGATTTTACAGGGGCCCTAACTGGGGCCAACGTCCTGACTTTC.

The chain couples TRBV6-5 to TRBJ1-1, with TRBD1 matching 7 bases. Germline values: CDR1 MNHEY, CDR2 SVGAGI. This CDR3 spans 14 amino acids. With V trimmed by 6 bases and J by 7 bases, 11 bases remained unmatched. DNA for the CDR3: TGTGCCAGCAGGGACGCGGGACAGAAGTTTGAAGCTTTCTTT. As protein: CASRDAGQKFEAFF.

This clone came up many times. At the DNA level, this CDR3 is encoded by other sequences in the same sample as well. The J gene is TRBJ2-1, the V gene TRBV7-8, with unresolved D. Germline V gene data show CDR1 as SGHVS and CDR2 as FQNEAQ. The CDR3 has 16 residues. Trimming left V 4 bases short and J 0 bases short, with 13 bases between. The CDR3: CASSSKPHISYNEQFF. Written as DNA, the CDR3 is TGTGCCAGCAGCTCGAAGCCACATATCTCCTACAATGAGCAGTTCTTC.

The chain is built from TRBV5-8 and TRBJ1-1; the match to TRBD1 covers 10 bases. The germline V gene has CDR1 SGHTS and CDR2 YDEGEE. This CDR3 comprises 14 residues. Trimming at V came to 2 bases and at J to 5 bases, leaving 3 bases not matched to a gene. The chain's CDR3 is CASSLDRGRTEAFF. The CDR3 nucleotides read TGTGCCAGCAGCTTAGACAGGGGGCGGACTGAAGCTTTCTTT. Looking up the rest from reference TRBV5-8 and TRBJ1-1 gives the full variable domain: EAGVTQSPTHLIKTRGQQATLRCSPISGHTSVYWYQQALGLGLQFLLWYDEGEERNRGNFPPRFSGRQFPNYSSELNVNALELEDSALYLCASSLDRGRTEAFFGQGTRLTVV.

This clone was detected ten times or more. This chain connects TRBV6-6 to TRBJ2-2, with a tentative D call TRBD2 (6 bases). CDR1 MNHNY and CDR2 SVGAGI come from the germline V gene (reference sequence). V gave up 0 bases and J gave up 3 bases, with 8 bases separating them. The length of the CDR3 is 15 residues. The CDR3 nucleotides are TGTGCCAGCAGTTACTCGGAGGGAGACACCGGGGAGCTGTTTTTT. Translated: CASSYSEGDTGELFF.